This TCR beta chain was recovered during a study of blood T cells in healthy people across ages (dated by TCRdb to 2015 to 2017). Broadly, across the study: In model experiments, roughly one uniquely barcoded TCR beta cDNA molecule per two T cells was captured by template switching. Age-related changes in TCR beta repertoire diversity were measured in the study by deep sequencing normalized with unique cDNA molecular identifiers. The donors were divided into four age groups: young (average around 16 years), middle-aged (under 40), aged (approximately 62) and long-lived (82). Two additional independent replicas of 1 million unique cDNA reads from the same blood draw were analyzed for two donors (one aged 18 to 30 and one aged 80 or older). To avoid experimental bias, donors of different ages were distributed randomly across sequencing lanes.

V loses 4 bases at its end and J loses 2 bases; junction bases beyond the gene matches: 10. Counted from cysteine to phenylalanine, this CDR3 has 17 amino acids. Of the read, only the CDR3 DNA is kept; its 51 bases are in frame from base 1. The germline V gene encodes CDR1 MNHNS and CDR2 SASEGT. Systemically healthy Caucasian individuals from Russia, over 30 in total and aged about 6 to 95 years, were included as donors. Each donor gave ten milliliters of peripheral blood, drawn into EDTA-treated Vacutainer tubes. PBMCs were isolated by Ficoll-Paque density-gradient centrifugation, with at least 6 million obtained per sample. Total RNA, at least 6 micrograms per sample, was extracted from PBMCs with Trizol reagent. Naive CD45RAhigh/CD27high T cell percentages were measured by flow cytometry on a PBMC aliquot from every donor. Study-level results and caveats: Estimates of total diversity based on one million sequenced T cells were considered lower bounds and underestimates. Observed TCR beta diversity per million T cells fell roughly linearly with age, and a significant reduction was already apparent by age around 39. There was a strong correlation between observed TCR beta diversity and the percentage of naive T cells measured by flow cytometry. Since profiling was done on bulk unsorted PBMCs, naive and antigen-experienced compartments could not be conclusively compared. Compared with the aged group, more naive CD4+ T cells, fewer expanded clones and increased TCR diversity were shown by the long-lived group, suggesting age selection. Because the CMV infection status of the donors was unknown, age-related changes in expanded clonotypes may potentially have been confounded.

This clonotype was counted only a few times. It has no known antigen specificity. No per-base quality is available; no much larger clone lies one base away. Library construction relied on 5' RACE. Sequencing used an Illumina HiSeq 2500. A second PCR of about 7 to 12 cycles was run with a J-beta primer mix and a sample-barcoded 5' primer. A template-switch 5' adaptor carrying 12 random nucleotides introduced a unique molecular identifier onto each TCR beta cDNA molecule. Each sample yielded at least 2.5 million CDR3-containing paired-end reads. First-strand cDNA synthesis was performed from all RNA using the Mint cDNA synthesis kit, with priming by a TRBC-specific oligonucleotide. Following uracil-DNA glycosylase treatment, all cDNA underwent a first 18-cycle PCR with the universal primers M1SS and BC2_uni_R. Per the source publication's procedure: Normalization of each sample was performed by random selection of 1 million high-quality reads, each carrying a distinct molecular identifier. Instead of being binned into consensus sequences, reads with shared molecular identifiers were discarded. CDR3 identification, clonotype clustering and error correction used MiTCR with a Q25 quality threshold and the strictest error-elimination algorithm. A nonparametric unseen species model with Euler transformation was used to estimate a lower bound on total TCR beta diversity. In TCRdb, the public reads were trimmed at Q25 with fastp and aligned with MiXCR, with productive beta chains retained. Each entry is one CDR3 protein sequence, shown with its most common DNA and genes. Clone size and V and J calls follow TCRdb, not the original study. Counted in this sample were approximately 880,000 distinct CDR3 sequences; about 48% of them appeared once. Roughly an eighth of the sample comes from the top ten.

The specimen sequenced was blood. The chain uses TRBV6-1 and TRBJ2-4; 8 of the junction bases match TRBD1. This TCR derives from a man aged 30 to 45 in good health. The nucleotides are TGTGCCAGCAGTGGGGCGGCAGGGGGCGTATCCAAAAACATTCAGTACTTC. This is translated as CASSGAAGGVSKNIQYF.